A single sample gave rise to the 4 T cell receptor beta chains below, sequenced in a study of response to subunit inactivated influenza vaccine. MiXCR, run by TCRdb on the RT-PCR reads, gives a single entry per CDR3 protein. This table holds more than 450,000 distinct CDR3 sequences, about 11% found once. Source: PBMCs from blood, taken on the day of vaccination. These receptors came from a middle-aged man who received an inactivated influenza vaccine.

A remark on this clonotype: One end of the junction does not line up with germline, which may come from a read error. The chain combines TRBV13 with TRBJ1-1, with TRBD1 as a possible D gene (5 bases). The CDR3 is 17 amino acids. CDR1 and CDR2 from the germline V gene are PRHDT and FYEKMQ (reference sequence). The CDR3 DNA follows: TGTACCAGCAGCCTCGGGACCTACCAGCTCATGAACACTGAAGCTTTCTTT. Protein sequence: CTSSLGTYQLMNTEAFF.

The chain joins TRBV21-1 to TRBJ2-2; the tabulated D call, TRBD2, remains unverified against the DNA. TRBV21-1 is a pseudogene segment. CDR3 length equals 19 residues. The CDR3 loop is CASSKVLAGVIPNTGELFF. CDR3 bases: TGTGCCAGCAGCAAAGTACTAGCGGGAGTAATCCCCAACACCGGGGAGCTGTTTTTT.

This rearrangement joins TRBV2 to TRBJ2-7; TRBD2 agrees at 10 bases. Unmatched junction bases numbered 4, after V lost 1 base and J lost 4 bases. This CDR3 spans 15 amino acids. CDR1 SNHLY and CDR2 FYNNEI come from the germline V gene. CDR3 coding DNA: TGTGCCAGCAGTGAAGTTCTAGCGGGGGCGTACGAGCAGTACTTC. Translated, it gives CASSEVLAGAYEQYF.

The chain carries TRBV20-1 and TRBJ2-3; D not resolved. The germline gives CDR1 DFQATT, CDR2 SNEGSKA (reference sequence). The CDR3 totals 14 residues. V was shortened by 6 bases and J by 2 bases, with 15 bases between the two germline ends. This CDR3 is CSAPRVGTTDTQYF. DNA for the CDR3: TGCAGTGCCCCTCGCGTCGGCACCACAGATACGCAGTATTTT.